This T cell receptor beta chain is drawn from a study of blood T cells in healthy people across ages. Germline V CDR1 and CDR2: KGHDR, SFDVKD. Trimming left V 4 bases short and J 0 bases short, with 1 base between. This CDR3 is 12 amino acids long. Primed by a sample-barcoded 5' primer and a J-beta primer mix, a second PCR proceeded for about 7 to 11 cycles. TCRdb reprocessed the 5' RACE reads with MiXCR, giving one entry per CDR3 protein. The table lists more than 550,000 distinct CDR3 sequences, about 20% of them singletons. The table lists this clonotype with a few counts. V and J are TRBV24-1 and TRBJ2-3; unclear D gene. The sequenced material came from blood. The sequence was collected from an older man in good health. DNA of the CDR3: TGTGCCACCAGTGACAGCACAGATACGCAGTATTTT. Translated: CATSDSTDTQYF.